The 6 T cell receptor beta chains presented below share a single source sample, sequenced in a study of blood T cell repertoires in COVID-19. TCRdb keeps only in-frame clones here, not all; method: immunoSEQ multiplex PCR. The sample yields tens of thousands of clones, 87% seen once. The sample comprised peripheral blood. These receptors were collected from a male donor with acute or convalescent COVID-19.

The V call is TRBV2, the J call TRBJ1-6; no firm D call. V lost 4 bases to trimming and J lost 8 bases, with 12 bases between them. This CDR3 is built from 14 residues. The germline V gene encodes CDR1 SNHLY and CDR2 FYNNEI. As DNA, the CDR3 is TGTGCCAGCAGTGGGGAGGGCGGGGATTCACCCCTCCACTTT. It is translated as CASSGEGGDSPLHF.

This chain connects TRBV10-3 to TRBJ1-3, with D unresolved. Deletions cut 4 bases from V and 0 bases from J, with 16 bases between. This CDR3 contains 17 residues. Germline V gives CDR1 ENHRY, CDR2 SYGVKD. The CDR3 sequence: CAISVWLSGDSGNTIYF. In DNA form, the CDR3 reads TGTGCCATCAGTGTGTGGCTAAGCGGAGACTCTGGAAACACCATATATTTT.

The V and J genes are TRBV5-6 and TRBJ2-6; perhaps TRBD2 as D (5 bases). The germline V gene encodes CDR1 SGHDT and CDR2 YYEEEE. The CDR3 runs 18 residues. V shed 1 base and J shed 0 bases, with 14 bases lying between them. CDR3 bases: TGTGCCAGCAGCTTGTCGGCGGGCAGAGGCTCTGGGGCCAACGTCCTGACTTTC. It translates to CASSLSAGRGSGANVLTF.

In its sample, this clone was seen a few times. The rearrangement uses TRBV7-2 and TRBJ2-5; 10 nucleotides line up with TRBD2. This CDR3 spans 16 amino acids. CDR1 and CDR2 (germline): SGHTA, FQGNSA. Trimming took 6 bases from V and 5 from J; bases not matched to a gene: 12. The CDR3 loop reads CASSLSGGRREETQYF. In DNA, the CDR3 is TGTGCCAGCAGTCTTAGCGGGGGGCGAAGAGAGGAGACCCAGTACTTC.

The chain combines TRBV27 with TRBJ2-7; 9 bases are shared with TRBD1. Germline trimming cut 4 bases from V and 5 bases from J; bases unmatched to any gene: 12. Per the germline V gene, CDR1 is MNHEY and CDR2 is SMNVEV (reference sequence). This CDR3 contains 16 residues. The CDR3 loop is CASSYTRDRADHEQYF. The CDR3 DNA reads TGTGCCAGCAGTTATACCCGGGACAGGGCAGACCACGAGCAGTACTTC.

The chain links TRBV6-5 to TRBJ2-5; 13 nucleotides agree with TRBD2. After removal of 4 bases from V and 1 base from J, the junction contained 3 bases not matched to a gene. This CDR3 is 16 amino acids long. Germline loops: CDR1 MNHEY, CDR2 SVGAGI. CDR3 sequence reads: CASSSTSGGPQETQYF. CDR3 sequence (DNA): TGTGCCAGCAGTTCGACTAGCGGGGGGCCCCAAGAGACCCAGTACTTC.